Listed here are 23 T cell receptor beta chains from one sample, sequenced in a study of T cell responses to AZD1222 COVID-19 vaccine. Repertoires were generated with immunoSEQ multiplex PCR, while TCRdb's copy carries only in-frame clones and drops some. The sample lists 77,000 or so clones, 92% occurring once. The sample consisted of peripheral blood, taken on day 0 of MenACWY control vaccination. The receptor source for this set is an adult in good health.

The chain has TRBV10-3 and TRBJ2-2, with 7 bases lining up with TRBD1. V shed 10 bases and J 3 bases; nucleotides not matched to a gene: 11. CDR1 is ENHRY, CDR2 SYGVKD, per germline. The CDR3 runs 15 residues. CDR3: CATKGQESYTGELFF. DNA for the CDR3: TGTGCCACCAAAGGACAGGAATCCTACACCGGGGAGCTGTTTTTT.

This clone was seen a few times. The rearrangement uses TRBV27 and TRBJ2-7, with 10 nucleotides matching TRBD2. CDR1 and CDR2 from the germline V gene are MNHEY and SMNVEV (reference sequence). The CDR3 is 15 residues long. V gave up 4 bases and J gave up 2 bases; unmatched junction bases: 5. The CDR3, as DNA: TGTGCCAGCAGTTCCACTAGCGGGGTAACCTACGAGCAGTACTTC. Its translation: CASSSTSGVTYEQYF.

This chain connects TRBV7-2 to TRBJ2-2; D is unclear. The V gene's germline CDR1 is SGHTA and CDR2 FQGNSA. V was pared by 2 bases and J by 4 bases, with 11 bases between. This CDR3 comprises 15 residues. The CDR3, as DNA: TGTGCCAGCAGCTTAAGTTCTGGAGCCACCGGGGAGCTGTTTTTT. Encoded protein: CASSLSSGATGELFF.

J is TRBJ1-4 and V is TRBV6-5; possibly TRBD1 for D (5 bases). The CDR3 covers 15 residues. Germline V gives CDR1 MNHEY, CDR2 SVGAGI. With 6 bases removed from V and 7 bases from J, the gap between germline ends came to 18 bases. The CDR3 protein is CASRGRGENREKLFF. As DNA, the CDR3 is TGTGCCAGCAGAGGACGGGGGGAGAATCGTGAAAAACTGTTTTTT.

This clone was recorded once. This CDR3 is CASRGAGEPQETQYF. The DNA for the CDR3 is TGTGCCAGCAGGGGAGCGGGGGAACCCCAAGAGACCCAGTACTTC. V is TRBV28 and J is TRBJ2-5, with 8 bases fitting TRBD2. This CDR3 is built from 15 residues. V was pared by 6 bases and J by 1 base, with 7 bases of the junction left unmatched. Germline V gene lookup returns CDR1 MDHEN and CDR2 SYDVKM.

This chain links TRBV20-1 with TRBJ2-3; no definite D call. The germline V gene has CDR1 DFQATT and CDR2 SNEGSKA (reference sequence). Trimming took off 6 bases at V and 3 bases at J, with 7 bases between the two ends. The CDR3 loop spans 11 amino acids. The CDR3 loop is CSAPETDTQYF. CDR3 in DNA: TGCAGTGCACCGGAAACAGATACGCAGTATTTT.

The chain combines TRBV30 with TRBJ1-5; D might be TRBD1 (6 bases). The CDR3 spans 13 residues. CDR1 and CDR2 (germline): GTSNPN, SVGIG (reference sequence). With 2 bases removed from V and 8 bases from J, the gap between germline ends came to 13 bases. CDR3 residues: CAWSQGQKKPQHF. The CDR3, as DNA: TGTGCCTGGAGTCAAGGACAGAAGAAGCCCCAGCATTTT.

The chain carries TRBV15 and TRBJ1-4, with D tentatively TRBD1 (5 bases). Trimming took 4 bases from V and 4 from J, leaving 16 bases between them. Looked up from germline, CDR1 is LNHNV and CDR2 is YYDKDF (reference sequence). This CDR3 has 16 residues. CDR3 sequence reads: CATSNLGGSLNEKLFF. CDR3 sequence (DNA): TGTGCCACCAGCAACCTGGGGGGTTCCCTTAATGAAAAACTGTTTTTT. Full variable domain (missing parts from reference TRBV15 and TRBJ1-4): DAMVIQNPRYQVTQFGKPVTLSCSQTLNHNVMYWYQQKSSQAPKLLFHYYDKDFNNEADTPDNFQSRRPNTSFCFLDIRSPGLGDTAMYLCATSNLGGSLNEKLFFGSGTQLSVL.

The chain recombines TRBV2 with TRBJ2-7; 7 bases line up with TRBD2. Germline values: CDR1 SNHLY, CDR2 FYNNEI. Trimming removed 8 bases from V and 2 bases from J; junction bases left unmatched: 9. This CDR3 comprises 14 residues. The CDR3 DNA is TGTGCCAGCCTCCGGGACTACGGAGCCTACGAGCAGTACTTC. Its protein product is CASLRDYGAYEQYF.

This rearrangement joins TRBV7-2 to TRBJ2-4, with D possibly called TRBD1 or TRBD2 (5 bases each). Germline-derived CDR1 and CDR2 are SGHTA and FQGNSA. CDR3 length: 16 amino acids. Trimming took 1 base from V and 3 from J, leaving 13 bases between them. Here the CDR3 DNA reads TGTGCCAGCAGCTTAGGTCGGGGCTTGGGCAAAAACATTCAGTACTTC. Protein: CASSLGRGLGKNIQYF.

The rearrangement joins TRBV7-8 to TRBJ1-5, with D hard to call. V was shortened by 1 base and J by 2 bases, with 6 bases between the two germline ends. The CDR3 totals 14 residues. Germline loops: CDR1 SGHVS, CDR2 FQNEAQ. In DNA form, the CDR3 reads TGTGCCAGCAGCTTAGGGACGGGCAATCAGCCCCAGCATTTT. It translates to CASSLGTGNQPQHF.

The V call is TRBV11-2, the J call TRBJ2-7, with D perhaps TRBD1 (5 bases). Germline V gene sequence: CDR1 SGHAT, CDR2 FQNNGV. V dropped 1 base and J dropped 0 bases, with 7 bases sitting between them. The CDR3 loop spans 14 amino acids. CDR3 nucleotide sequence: TGTGCCAGCAGCTTAGTCCAGGGCTCCTACGAGCAGTACTTC. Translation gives CASSLVQGSYEQYF. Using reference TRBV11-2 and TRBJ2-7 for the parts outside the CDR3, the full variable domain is EAGVAQSPRYKIIEKRQSVAFWCNPISGHATLYWYQQILGQGPKLLIQFQNNGVVDDSQLPKDRFSAERLKGVDSTLKIQPAKLEDSAVYLCASSLVQGSYEQYFGPGTRLTVT.

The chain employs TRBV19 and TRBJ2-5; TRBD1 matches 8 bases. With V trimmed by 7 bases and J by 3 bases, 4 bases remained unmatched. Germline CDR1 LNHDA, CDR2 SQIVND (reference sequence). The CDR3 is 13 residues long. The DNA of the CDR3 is TGTGCCAGTACCACGACAGGGGAAGAGACCCAGTACTTC. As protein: CASTTTGEETQYF.

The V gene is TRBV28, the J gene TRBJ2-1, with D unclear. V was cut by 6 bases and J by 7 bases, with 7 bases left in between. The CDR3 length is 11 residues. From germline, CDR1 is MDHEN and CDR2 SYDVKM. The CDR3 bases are TGTGCCAGCAGCGTGGGGAATGAGCAGTTCTTC. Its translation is CASSVGNEQFF.

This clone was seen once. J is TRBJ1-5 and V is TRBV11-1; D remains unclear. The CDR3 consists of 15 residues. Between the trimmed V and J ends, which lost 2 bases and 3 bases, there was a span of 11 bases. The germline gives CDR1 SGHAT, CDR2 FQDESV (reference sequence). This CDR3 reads CASSLTSGINQPQHF. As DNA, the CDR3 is TGTGCCAGCAGCTTAACGTCGGGGATCAATCAGCCCCAGCATTTT.

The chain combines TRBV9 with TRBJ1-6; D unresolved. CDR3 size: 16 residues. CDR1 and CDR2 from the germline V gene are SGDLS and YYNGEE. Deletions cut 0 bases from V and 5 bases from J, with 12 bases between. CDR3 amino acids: CASSVGGPSDNSPLHF. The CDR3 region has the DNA TGTGCCAGCAGCGTAGGAGGGCCCTCGGATAATTCACCCCTCCACTTT.

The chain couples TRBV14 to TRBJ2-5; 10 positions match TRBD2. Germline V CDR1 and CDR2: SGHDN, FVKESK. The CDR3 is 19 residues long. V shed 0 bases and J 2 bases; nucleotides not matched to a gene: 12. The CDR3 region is CASSQEGASGGFPQETQYF. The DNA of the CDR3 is TGTGCCAGCAGCCAAGAGGGTGCTAGCGGGGGTTTCCCTCAAGAGACCCAGTACTTC.

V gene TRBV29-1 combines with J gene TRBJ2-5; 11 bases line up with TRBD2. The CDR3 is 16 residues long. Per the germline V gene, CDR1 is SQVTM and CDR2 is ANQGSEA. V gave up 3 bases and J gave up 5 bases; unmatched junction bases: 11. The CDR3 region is CSVESIGLAGMETQYF. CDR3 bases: TGCAGCGTTGAGTCCATTGGACTAGCGGGTATGGAGACCCAGTACTTC.

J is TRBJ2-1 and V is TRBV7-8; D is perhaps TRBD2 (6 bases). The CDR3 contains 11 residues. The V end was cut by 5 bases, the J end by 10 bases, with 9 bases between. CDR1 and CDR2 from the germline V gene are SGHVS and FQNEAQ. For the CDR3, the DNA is TGTGCCAGCAGCCGGCGGGGAGAGCAGTTCTTC. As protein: CASSRRGEQFF.

The CDR3 sequence: CASSAGTSGRQETQYF. The CDR3 DNA follows: TGTGCCAGCAGCGCCGGGACTAGCGGGCGTCAAGAGACCCAGTACTTC. J is TRBJ2-5 and V is TRBV9; TRBD2 aligns across 12 bases. The germline gives CDR1 SGDLS, CDR2 YYNGEE. The CDR3 contains 16 residues. Unmatched junction bases numbered 5, after V lost 3 bases and J lost 2 bases.

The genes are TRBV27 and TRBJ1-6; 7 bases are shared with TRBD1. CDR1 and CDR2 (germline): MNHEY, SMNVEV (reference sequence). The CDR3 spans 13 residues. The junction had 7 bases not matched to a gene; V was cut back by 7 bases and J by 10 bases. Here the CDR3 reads CASTRQGSSPLHF. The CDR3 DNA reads TGTGCCAGCACCCGACAGGGTTCCTCACCCCTCCACTTT.

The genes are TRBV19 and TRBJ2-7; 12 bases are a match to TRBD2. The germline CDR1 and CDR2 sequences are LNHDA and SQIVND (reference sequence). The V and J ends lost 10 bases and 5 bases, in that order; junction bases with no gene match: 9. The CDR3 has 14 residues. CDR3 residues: CATATLAGGNEQYF. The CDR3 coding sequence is TGTGCCACCGCCACTCTAGCGGGAGGGAACGAGCAGTACTTC. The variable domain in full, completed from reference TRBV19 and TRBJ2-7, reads DGGITQSPKYLFRKEGQNVTLSCEQNLNHDAMYWYRQDPGQGLRLIYYSQIVNDFQKGDIAEGYSVSREKKESFPLTVTSAQKNPTAFYLCATATLAGGNEQYFGPGTRLTVT.

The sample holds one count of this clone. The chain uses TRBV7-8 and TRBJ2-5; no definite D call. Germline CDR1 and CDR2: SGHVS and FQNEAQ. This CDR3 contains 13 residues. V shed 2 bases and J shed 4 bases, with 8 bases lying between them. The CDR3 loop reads CASSLRELETQYF. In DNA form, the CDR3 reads TGTGCCAGCAGCTTACGCGAACTAGAGACCCAGTACTTC.